Below are 32 T cell receptor beta chains sequenced from a single sample in a study of blood T cells in healthy people across ages. Together with a sample-barcoded 5' primer, a J-beta primer mix was included in a second PCR lasting about 7 to 11 cycles. TCRdb redid the calling of the 5' RACE reads with MiXCR, one entry per CDR3 protein. The data show over 1,200,000 distinct CDR3 sequences, around 59% seen once. Sequenced sample: blood. Receptors were obtained from a man younger than 35 in good health.

This chain connects TRBV7-2 to TRBJ2-4, with 9 nucleotides matching TRBD2. The CDR3 extends over 14 amino acids. Germline assignment: CDR1 SGHTA and CDR2 FQGNSA. Losses at the gene ends were 5 bases for V and 13 bases for J; bases not matched to a gene: 12. The CDR3 region is CASSVVSGSGEQYF. The CDR3 coding sequence is TGTGCCAGCAGCGTAGTTAGCGGGAGTGGGGAGCAGTACTTC.

The chain recombines TRBV30 with TRBJ1-2; 12 bases match TRBD1. V shed 0 bases, J shed 7 bases, and the junction held 3 bases outside the gene matches. This CDR3 spans 14 amino acids. Germline V gene lookup returns CDR1 GTSNPN and CDR2 SVGIG (reference sequence). The CDR3 bases are TGTGCCTGGAGTGTGGGACAGGGGGCTTTTGGCTACACCTTC. Translated, it gives CAWSVGQGAFGYTF.

This rearrangement joins TRBV7-9 to TRBJ2-5; D gene unclear. The assigned J gene may be wrong: the sequence end matches TRBJ2-1 better. CDR1 is SEHNR and CDR2 is FQNEAQ in the germline V gene (reference sequence). CDR3 length equals 14 residues. CDR3 residues: CASSSPGFQETQFF. In DNA, the CDR3 is TGTGCCAGCAGCTCCCCGGGTTTCCAAGAGACCCAGTTCTTC.

This chain's CDR3 is CASPVGSGANVLTF. DNA of the CDR3: TGTGCCAGCCCCGTTGGCTCTGGGGCCAACGTCCTGACTTTC. The chain combines TRBV11-2 with TRBJ2-6; D gene unclear. CDR1 and CDR2 (germline): SGHAT, FQNNGV. The CDR3 consists of 14 residues. V gave up 8 bases and J gave up 0 bases, with 8 bases separating them.

This clonotype showed up just a few times. V usage is TRBV15 and J usage is TRBJ2-5; 10 positions agree with TRBD1. Germline CDR1 is LNHNV and CDR2 is YYDKDF (reference sequence). V shed 2 bases and J 11 bases; nucleotides not matched to a gene: 8. The CDR3 runs to 14 residues. The chain's CDR3 is CATSRKDRGHEQYF. The CDR3 coding sequence is TGTGCCACCAGCAGAAAAGACAGGGGGCATGAGCAGTACTTC.

This chain links TRBV3-1 with TRBJ2-3; D uncertain. Germline-derived CDR1 and CDR2 are LGHDT and YNNKEL (reference sequence). Trimming took off 6 bases at V and 5 bases at J, with 3 bases between the two ends. The CDR3 loop spans 10 amino acids. CDR3 sequence reads: CASSKDTQYF. The CDR3 nucleotides are TGTGCCAGCAGTAAAGATACGCAGTATTTT.

The V call is TRBV29-1, the J call TRBJ2-5; D is unclear. Germline loops: CDR1 SQVTM, CDR2 ANQGSEA. The CDR3 is made up of 14 amino acids. V dropped 0 bases and J dropped 2 bases, with 10 bases sitting between them. CDR3 amino acids: CSVEEAPFQETQYF. The DNA of the CDR3 is TGCAGCGTTGAAGAGGCGCCATTTCAAGAGACCCAGTACTTC.

The chain has TRBV29-1 and TRBJ2-5; 11 bases are shared with TRBD2. The CDR3 runs to 15 residues. Trimming cost V 2 bases and J 5 bases; bases outside gene matches: 7. Germline CDR1 SQVTM, CDR2 ANQGSEA. The CDR3 protein is CSVENLLAGEETQYF. The CDR3 DNA reads TGCAGCGTTGAAAACCTACTAGCGGGAGAGGAGACCCAGTACTTC.

The chain links TRBV6-1 to TRBJ2-3; D unclear. The length of the CDR3 is 15 residues. Per germline, CDR1 MNHNS and CDR2 SASEGT. V lost 10 bases and J 3 bases, leaving 20 bases between the germline ends. In DNA, the CDR3 is TGTGCCACTAGGCCGGATCCGGTGAGAACAGATACGCAGTATTTT. Protein: CATRPDPVRTDTQYF.

DNA of the CDR3: TGTGCCACCAGCAGAGATCTGGCGTTGGAGACCCAGTACTTC. Translation gives CATSRDLALETQYF. The chain carries TRBV15 and TRBJ2-7; no reliable D call. The J call may be in error: the DNA end matches TRBJ2-5 better. The germline V gene has CDR1 LNHNV and CDR2 YYDKDF (reference sequence). The CDR3 consists of 14 residues.

The rearrangement uses TRBV10-2 and TRBJ1-1; unclear D gene. This CDR3 is 14 amino acids long. Per germline, CDR1 WSHSY and CDR2 SAAADI. Trimming took 6 bases from V and 6 from J, leaving 17 bases between them. CDR3 in DNA: TGCGCCAGCAGGGATCAAGGGTTTAACGCTGAAGCTTTCTTT. Its protein product is CASRDQGFNAEAFF.

The V gene is TRBV24-1, the J gene TRBJ2-1; a weak D match, TRBD2 (6 bases). Germline V gene lookup returns CDR1 KGHDR and CDR2 SFDVKD. The CDR3 loop spans 15 amino acids. V was cut by 4 bases and J by 8 bases, with 17 bases left in between. Here the CDR3 DNA reads TGTGCCACCAGTGACCCTTCCGGGCCGGGGGATGAGCAGTTCTTC. Protein sequence: CATSDPSGPGDEQFF.

This chain uses TRBV4-1 with TRBJ1-4; 9 positions agree with TRBD1. The CDR3 length is 15 residues. Per germline, CDR1 MGHRA and CDR2 YSYEKL. V was pared by 4 bases and J by 7 bases, with 7 bases of the junction left unmatched. The DNA of the CDR3 is TGCGCCAGCAGCCTATCCGGGACAGGGCGTGAAAAACTGTTTTTT. Its protein product is CASSLSGTGREKLFF.

Notes on this clonotype: This may stem from a read error, because a much larger clone lies one nucleotide away. The chain couples TRBV20-1 to TRBJ2-6, with TRBD2 matching 9 bases. Germline-derived CDR1 and CDR2 are DFQATT and SNEGSKA (reference sequence). This CDR3 is 17 amino acids long. The CDR3, as DNA: TGCGGTGCTAGAGCGGGGGGTACCCTTGCCGGGGCCAACGTCCTGACTTTC. Translated, it gives CGARAGGTLAGANVLTF.

CDR3 in amino acids: CASSFFTGEGGEQFF. The CDR3 bases are TGCGCCAGCAGCTTCTTTACAGGGGAGGGGGGTGAGCAGTTCTTC. The chain links TRBV5-1 to TRBJ2-1; D possibly matches TRBD1 or TRBD2 (7 bases each). Germline-derived CDR1 and CDR2 are SGHRS and YFSETQ. This CDR3 is 15 amino acids long. Trimming removed 2 bases at V and 9 bases at J, with 18 bases between.

This clonotype has a handful of counts. The CDR3: CSVELDGTGSQFF. Written as DNA, the CDR3 is TGCAGCGTTGAATTGGACGGGACAGGGTCGCAGTTCTTC. This chain connects TRBV29-1 to TRBJ2-1; 9 bases match TRBD1. There are 13 residues in the CDR3. With 2 bases clipped from V and 12 bases from J, the junction kept 8 bases outside the gene matches. Germline V gives CDR1 SQVTM, CDR2 ANQGSEA.

This clonotype was seen a handful of times. The chain recombines TRBV5-1 with TRBJ2-3; TRBD2 matches 7 bases. This CDR3 has 14 amino acids. V dropped 2 bases and J dropped 4; count of bases not matched to a gene: 4. Germline V CDR1 and CDR2: SGHRS, YFSETQ. The CDR3, as DNA: TGCGCCAGCAGCTTACAACTAGCGCCAGATACGCAGTATTTT. Translating gives CASSLQLAPDTQYF.

This chain joins TRBV20-1 and TRBJ2-7, with D unclear. The length of the CDR3 is 14 residues. Germline V gene data show CDR1 as DFQATT and CDR2 as SNEGSKA (reference sequence). Trimming removed 3 bases from V and 5 bases from J, with 17 bases in between. Written as DNA, the CDR3 is TGCAGTGCTAGGGTACTCGACAAAGACGACGAGCAGTACTTC. Its translation is CSARVLDKDDEQYF.

J is TRBJ2-7 and V is TRBV15; D uncertain. The germline V gene encodes CDR1 LNHNV and CDR2 YYDKDF (reference sequence). This CDR3 comprises 13 residues. Trimming removed 5 bases at V and 4 bases at J, with 12 bases between. The CDR3 DNA reads TGTGCCACCAGCGATGATACAGCTTACGAGCAGTACTTC. This sequence encodes CATSDDTAYEQYF.

This clonotype was detected only once. The chain carries TRBV29-1 and TRBJ2-1; D unresolved. With 4 bases removed from V and 1 base from J, the gap between germline ends came to 11 bases. This CDR3 comprises 14 residues. Germline assignment: CDR1 SQVTM and CDR2 ANQGSEA. Here the CDR3 DNA reads TGCAGCGTTGTCCGTATGGGGTCCTACAATGAGCAGTTCTTC. It encodes CSVVRMGSYNEQFF.

The chain is built from TRBV4-3 and TRBJ1-2, with a tentative D call TRBD1 (6 bases). V was trimmed by 1 base and J by 7 bases, leaving 13 bases between them. CDR1 and CDR2 from the germline V gene are LGHNA and YSLEER. CDR3 length: 14 amino acids. CDR3 protein: CASSQAYREGGYTF. CDR3 DNA sequence: TGCGCCAGCAGCCAAGCTTACAGGGAGGGTGGCTACACCTTC.

The chain joins TRBV29-1 to TRBJ1-2, with 11 positions matching TRBD1. The CDR3 has 14 residues. Germline values: CDR1 SQVTM, CDR2 ANQGSEA. V lost 6 bases, J lost 6 bases, and 9 bases stayed unmatched. CDR3 protein: CSVPADRGLDGYTF. In DNA form, the CDR3 reads TGCAGCGTGCCCGCGGACAGGGGGCTGGATGGCTACACCTTC. Complete variable domain (other parts from reference TRBV29-1 and TRBJ1-2): SAVISQKPSRDICQRGTSLTIQCQVDSQVTMMFWYRQQPGQSLTLIATANQGSEATYESGFVIDKFPISRPNLTFSTLTVSNMSPEDSSIYLCSVPADRGLDGYTFGSGTRLTVV.

The V and J genes are TRBV27 and TRBJ2-1; 11 bases map to TRBD2. Germline CDR1 reads MNHEY; CDR2 reads SMNVEV (reference sequence). There are 18 residues in the CDR3. Trimming cost V 2 bases and J 0 bases; bases outside gene matches: 6. The CDR3 DNA sequence: TGTGCCAGCAGTTTAACCATTCTAGCGGGGGGCTCCTACAATGAGCAGTTCTTC. Amino acid sequence: CASSLTILAGGSYNEQFF.

This chain connects TRBV4-1 to TRBJ2-7; 8 positions agree with TRBD2. Germline values: CDR1 MGHRA, CDR2 YSYEKL. The CDR3 loop spans 15 amino acids. With V trimmed by 1 base and J by 3 bases, 5 bases remained unmatched. CDR3 sequence reads: CASSQVELADYEQYF. CDR3 DNA: TGCGCCAGCAGCCAAGTGGAACTAGCGGACTACGAGCAGTACTTC.

The CDR3: CSVEDAGSITEAFF. The CDR3 coding sequence is TGCAGCGTTGAAGATGCGGGGAGTATAACTGAAGCTTTCTTT. The V and J genes are TRBV29-1 and TRBJ1-1; no firm D call. V was trimmed by 0 bases and J by 5 bases, leaving 13 bases between them. CDR1 is SQVTM and CDR2 is ANQGSEA in the germline V gene. The CDR3 has 14 amino acids.

CDR3: CASSSGTPEEYEQYF. The CDR3 DNA is TGTGCCAGCAGTTCCGGGACGCCGGAGGAATACGAGCAGTACTTC. V and J are TRBV5-6 and TRBJ2-7; D might be TRBD1 or TRBD2, each matching 5 bases. Trimming took off 5 bases at V and 4 bases at J, with 19 bases between the two ends. Germline V gene lookup returns CDR1 SGHDT and CDR2 YYEEEE. There are 15 residues in the CDR3.

The chain links TRBV12-3 or TRBV12-4 to TRBJ1-2; 8 nucleotides line up with TRBD1. The CDR3 contains 14 residues. V trimming: 7 bases; J trimming: 6 bases; junction bases outside the gene matches: 10. The CDR3 loop is CASTVGQGNDGYTF. Written as DNA, the CDR3 is TGTGCCAGCACCGTCGGACAGGGAAACGATGGCTACACCTTC.

This clonotype has more than one count but fewer than ten. The chain links TRBV6-2 or TRBV6-3 to TRBJ1-2; D unresolved. Trimming shortened V by 6 bases and J by 3 bases, and 17 bases separated the two germline ends. There are 15 residues in the CDR3. CDR1 is MNHEY, CDR2 SVGEGT, per germline. In nucleotides, the CDR3 is TGTGCCAGCAGGCGACCCCCCCCAGGCTACTATGGCTACACCTTC. This encodes CASRRPPPGYYGYTF.

The chain has TRBV2 and TRBJ2-1, with 8 bases identical to TRBD1. Germline V gene lookup returns CDR1 SNHLY and CDR2 FYNNEI. Trimming removed 11 bases from V and 5 bases from J; junction bases left unmatched: 14. This CDR3 is 15 amino acids long. The CDR3: CAGHPRGHVNNEQFF. CDR3 nucleotides: TGTGCCGGCCACCCCAGGGGGCATGTTAACAATGAGCAGTTCTTC.

Only one count was recorded for this clonotype. This CDR3 is CASSLALGCSRETQYF. CDR3 coding DNA: TGTGCCAGCAGCTTAGCCCTGGGCTGCTCCAGGGAGACCCAGTACTTC. The chain uses TRBV11-2 and TRBJ2-5, with D unresolved. V shed 1 base and J shed 5 bases, with 17 bases lying between them. Germline V gene data show CDR1 as SGHAT and CDR2 as FQNNGV. CDR3 size: 16 residues.

Only one count was recorded for this clonotype. The CDR3 coding sequence is TGTGCCAGCAGCAGGTTCGAGCGGGAGCTGGGGGAGACCCAGTACTTC. It is translated as CASSRFERELGETQYF. The rearrangement links TRBV5-6 to TRBJ2-5; 8 bases fit TRBD2. J was trimmed by 5 bases and V by 4 bases; bases with no gene match: 13. The CDR3 spans 16 residues. Germline-derived CDR1 and CDR2 are SGHDT and YYEEEE.

The J gene is TRBJ2-7, the V gene TRBV10-3; D gene ambiguous. Germline assignment: CDR1 ENHRY and CDR2 SYGVKD. Trimming took off 3 bases at V and 5 bases at J, with 5 bases between the two ends. The CDR3 consists of 11 residues. The chain's CDR3 is CAISEMDEQYF. CDR3 sequence (DNA): TGTGCCATCAGTGAAATGGACGAGCAGTACTTC.